The T cell receptor beta chain under discussion was sequenced for a study of cytomegalovirus exposure and HLA in healthy donors. In the PCR, 60 Vbeta and 13 Jbeta primers were used. TCRdb's copy holds only in-frame clones and misses some; the assay was immunoSEQ multiplex PCR. This sample has about 140,000 clones; roughly 82% occur once, and the top ten carry approximately 3.2%. The sequenced sample was PBMCs. The TCR was taken from a man between 18 and 29 years old in good health and CMV-seropositive.

The CDR3 reads CASSEALGLSYEQYF. CDR3 nucleotide sequence: TGTGCCAGCAGTGAAGCGCTGGGGCTATCCTACGAGCAGTACTTC. J is TRBJ2-7 and V is TRBV6-1; possibly TRBD1 for D (5 bases). Per germline, CDR1 MNHNS and CDR2 SASEGT. This CDR3 contains 15 residues. V dropped 0 bases and J dropped 1 base, with 10 bases sitting between them.